This TCR beta chain was identified in a study of shared clonotypes between healthy human individuals. Naive CD8 cells lacked CD45RO and underwent positive selection for CCR7, leaving out terminally differentiated effector memory CD45RA+ cells. Broader study findings: Generally, estimated richness proved larger in naive subsets than it did in memory subsets.

To note about this clone: What it recognizes is unknown.

This CDR3 comprises 13 residues. Trimming removed 3 bases from V and 11 bases from J, with 16 bases in between. Germline-derived CDR1 and CDR2 are SGHDN and FVKESK. Some clones are missing from TCRdb's copy, which holds only in-frame ones; the method was immunoSEQ multiplex PCR. The repertoire holds some 580,000 clones, with about 98% as singletons. This receptor was obtained from a man aged 25 to 40 in good health. The J gene is TRBJ1-1, the V gene TRBV14, with TRBD1 as a possible D gene (6 bases). The specimen was naive CD8+ T cells sorted from blood. The CDR3 spells CASSQARGGYAFF. The CDR3 coding sequence is TGTGCCAGCAGCCAGGCAAGGGGGGGTTACGCTTTCTTT.